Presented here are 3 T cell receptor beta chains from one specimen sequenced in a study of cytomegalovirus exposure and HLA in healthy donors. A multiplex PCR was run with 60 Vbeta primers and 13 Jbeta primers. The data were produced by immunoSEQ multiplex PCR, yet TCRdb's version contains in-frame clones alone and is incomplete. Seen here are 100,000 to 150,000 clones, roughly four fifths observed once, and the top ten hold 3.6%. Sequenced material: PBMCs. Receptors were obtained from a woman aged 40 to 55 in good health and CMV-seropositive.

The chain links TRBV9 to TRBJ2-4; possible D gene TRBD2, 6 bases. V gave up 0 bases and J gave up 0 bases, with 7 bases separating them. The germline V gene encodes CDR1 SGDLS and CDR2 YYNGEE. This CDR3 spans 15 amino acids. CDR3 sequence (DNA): TGTGCCAGCAGCGTAGGGGGGGAAGCCAAAAACATTCAGTACTTC. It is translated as CASSVGGEAKNIQYF.

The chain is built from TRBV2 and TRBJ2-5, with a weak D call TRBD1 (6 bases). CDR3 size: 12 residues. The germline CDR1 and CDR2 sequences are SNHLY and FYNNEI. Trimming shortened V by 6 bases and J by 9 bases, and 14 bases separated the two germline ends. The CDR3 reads CASRETGAAQYF. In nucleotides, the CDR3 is TGTGCCAGCAGGGAGACAGGCGCGGCCCAGTACTTC. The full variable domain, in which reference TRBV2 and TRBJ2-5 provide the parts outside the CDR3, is EPEVTQTPSHQVTQMGQEVILRCVPISNHLYFYWYRQILGQKVEFLVSFYNNEISEKSEIFDDQFSVERPDGSNFTLKIRSTKLEDSAMYFCASRETGAAQYFGPGTRLLVL.

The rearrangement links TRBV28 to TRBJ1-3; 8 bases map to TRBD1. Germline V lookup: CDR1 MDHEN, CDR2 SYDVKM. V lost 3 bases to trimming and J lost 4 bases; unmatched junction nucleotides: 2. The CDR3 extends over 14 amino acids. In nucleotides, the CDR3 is TGTGCCAGCAGTTTGACAGGGGCGGGAAACACCATATATTTT. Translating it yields CASSLTGAGNTIYF.